Listed below are T cell receptor beta chains from one sample, sequenced in a study of CD8 T cells in ankylosing spondylitis. One entry per CDR3 protein, called by TCRdb with MiXCR from the 5' RACE reads. In the table there are about 500,000 distinct CDR3 sequences, about 5.7% of which are singletons. Input material: blood, either unsorted or a sorted T cell fraction (not recorded which). These receptor sequences come from a male donor with ankylosing spondylitis. The CDR3 runs from the conserved cysteine through the conserved F or W.

V gene,CDR3 protein
TRBV20-1,CSATGDRPYEQYF
TRBV20-1,CSARGTADYGYTF
TRBV7-2,CASNSGGDIQYF
TRBV27,CASKQRVQPQHF
TRBV4-3,CASSQVGDPTDTQYF
TRBV5-6,CASSSTSGSFYEQYF
TRBV20-1,CSARRTGGPGELFF
TRBV6-2/TRBV6-3,CASSYSSAFPWRETQYF
TRBV5-1,CASSTTASTGELFF
TRBV6-6,CASSRQGHQPQHF
TRBV28,CASSLMVVPYEQYF
TRBV20-1,CSASITGSGNQPQHF
TRBV6-1,CASTTPGRDEQYF
TRBV27,CASSLWASRDEQFF
TRBV28,CASSSIYEQYF
TRBV2,CASSMGRYTEAFF
TRBV12-3/TRBV12-4,CASSLRGTNTGELFF
TRBV7-2,CASIPQRGHEQYF
TRBV5-1,CASSLEGAPSTDTQYF
TRBV7-2,CASSFRTSGPYNEQFF
TRBV6-1,CATYPADRLGANVLTF
TRBV5-1,CASSLAGSRGNEQFF
TRBV18,CASAPGQGDLGYGYTF
TRBV29-1,CSVEVAQSNYGYTF
TRBV7-9,CASSLDSFYGYTF
TRBV3-1,CASQRDGSLNTGELFF
TRBV11-2,CASSLARGFTYEQYF
TRBV20-1,CSATGPYNEQFF
TRBV11-2,CASSQPPKRFGEANYGYTF
TRBV6-1,CASKRDLAGELFF
TRBV5-1,CASSFLVGTEAFF
TRBV4-2,CASSQPQTGGYYGYTF
TRBV6-5,CASSYSNPSTGIQYF
TRBV5-1,CASSPMTGANVLTF
TRBV28,CASGGSPLHF
TRBV7-2,CASSPQGGESQPQHF